The 14 T cell receptor beta chains presented below share a single source sample, sequenced in a study of graft-versus-host responses after intestinal transplantation. Assay: immunoSEQ multiplex PCR; the TCRdb copy retains only in-frame clones and omits some. The repertoire holds about 73,000 clones, with around 87% as singletons. Their specific antigens are unknown. The source material was unstimulated CD8+ T cells sorted from spleen or lymph node cells, sampled before transplant. The receptor set was obtained from a human donor who was the organ donor for an intestinal transplant.

This chain uses TRBV10-2 with TRBJ2-1, with D perhaps matching TRBD2 (6 bases). CDR3 length: 15 amino acids. Germline values: CDR1 WSHSY, CDR2 SAAADI. Trimming took 6 bases from V and 5 from J, leaving 17 bases between them. The CDR3 coding sequence is TGCGCCAGCAGGCTGGAGGGATTAGCTAACAATGAGCAGTTCTTC. Translation gives CASRLEGLANNEQFF.

The chain uses TRBV5-7 and TRBJ2-3; 11 nucleotides match TRBD2. TRBV5-7 is classed as an ORF, of uncertain function. The junction had 6 bases not matched to a gene; V was cut back by 1 base and J by 5 bases. The CDR3 extends over 16 amino acids. The CDR3 sequence: CASSLLAGGPGDTQYF. CDR3 bases: TGTGCCAGCAGCTTGTTAGCGGGGGGGCCGGGAGATACGCAGTATTTT.

In its sample, this clone was seen once. The V and J genes are TRBV5-6 and TRBJ1-4; TRBD1 agrees at 7 bases. The CDR3 sequence is 13 residues long. The germline CDR1 and CDR2 sequences are SGHDT and YYEEEE. The V segment lost 0 bases and the J segment 7 bases; nucleotides outside the gene matches: 0. This CDR3 is CASSLAGGEKLFF. CDR3 DNA: TGTGCCAGCAGCTTGGCAGGGGGTGAAAAACTGTTTTTT.

V usage is TRBV6-1 and J usage is TRBJ2-7; weak D call: TRBD1 (5 bases). Trimming pared 3 bases from V and 0 bases from J, leaving 12 bases between. The CDR3 has 15 amino acids. Looked up from germline, CDR1 is MNHNS and CDR2 is SASEGT. The CDR3 region is CASSDDSPSSYEQYV. CDR3 bases: TGTGCCAGCAGTGACGACAGCCCAAGCTCCTACGAGCAGTACGTC.

V and J are TRBV28 and TRBJ1-2; tentatively, D is TRBD1 (5 bases). Trimming shortened V by 6 bases and J by 2 bases, and 13 bases separated the two germline ends. The CDR3 loop spans 14 amino acids. The germline V gene encodes CDR1 MDHEN and CDR2 SYDVKM. The CDR3 reads CASSLGLLNYGYTF. The CDR3 DNA sequence: TGTGCCAGCAGCCTGGGACTCCTGAACTATGGCTACACCTTC.

The V and J genes are TRBV5-8 and TRBJ2-5; perhaps TRBD2 as D (6 bases). The V gene's germline CDR1 is SGHTS and CDR2 YDEGEE. Between the trimmed V and J ends, which lost 0 bases and 5 bases, there was a span of 17 bases. CDR3 length: 16 residues. CDR3 residues: CASSLAGGGHSETQYF. The DNA of the CDR3 is TGTGCCAGCAGCTTGGCCGGTGGAGGGCATAGCGAGACCCAGTACTTC.

In its sample, this clone was seen once. The chain recombines TRBV6-5 with TRBJ1-3; possible D gene TRBD1, 6 bases. The ends were cut back, 7 bases at V and 4 bases at J, with 11 bases in the middle. Germline values: CDR1 MNHEY, CDR2 SVGAGI. CDR3 length: 13 residues. The CDR3 DNA reads TGTGCCAGCACACAGGGTGGAGGAAACACCATATATTTT. This encodes CASTQGGGNTIYF.

The chain joins TRBV7-6 to TRBJ2-7; the match to TRBD2 covers 7 bases. With 1 base clipped from V and 7 bases from J, the junction kept 7 bases outside the gene matches. The CDR3 loop spans 14 amino acids. Germline lookup yields CDR1 SGHVS and CDR2 FNYEAQ. The CDR3 DNA sequence: TGTGCCAGCAGCTTAGATAGTGTGGGAGGGGAGCAGTACGTC. It translates to CASSLDSVGGEQYV.

The chain couples TRBV11-3 to TRBJ1-3; D remains unclear. The CDR3 is 13 residues long. With 5 bases removed from V and 3 bases from J, the gap between germline ends came to 8 bases. Per the germline V gene, CDR1 is SGHNT and CDR2 is YENEEA. CDR3 loop: CASSLLNGNTIYF. The CDR3, as DNA: TGTGCCAGCAGCCTACTGAATGGAAACACCATATATTTT. Full variable domain (rest looked up from reference TRBV11-3 and TRBJ1-3): EAGVVQSPRYKIIEKKQPVAFWCNPISGHNTLYWYLQNLGQGPELLIRYENEEAVDDSQLPKDRFSAERLKGVDSTLKIQPAELGDSAVYLCASSLLNGNTIYFGEGSWLTVV.

This rearrangement joins TRBV6-5 to TRBJ1-4; D is undetermined. Trimming removed 3 bases from V and 3 bases from J, with 11 bases in between. CDR1 is MNHEY, CDR2 SVGAGI, per germline. The CDR3 is made up of 15 amino acids. The CDR3 coding sequence is TGTGCCAGCAGTTATACGGGGTTCTCTAATGAAAAACTGTTTTTT. Its translation: CASSYTGFSNEKLFF.

This chain joins TRBV6-1 and TRBJ2-7; the match to TRBD2 covers 11 bases. This CDR3 has 15 amino acids. V shed 7 bases, J shed 3 bases, and the junction held 8 bases outside the gene matches. CDR1 MNHNS and CDR2 SASEGT come from the germline V gene. The DNA of the CDR3 is TGTGCCAGCACCAAACTAGCGGGGGCTATCTACGAGCAGTACGTC. Its translation: CASTKLAGAIYEQYV.

V usage is TRBV6-5 and J usage is TRBJ2-2; TRBD1 is a possible D gene (5 bases). Germline V gene sequence: CDR1 MNHEY, CDR2 SVGAGI. This CDR3 is built from 15 residues. Trimming left V 5 bases short and J 0 bases short, with 10 bases between. The CDR3 reads CASSAGYSNTGELFF. For the CDR3, the DNA is TGTGCCAGCAGTGCAGGGTATTCGAACACCGGGGAGCTGTTTTTT.

The rearrangement uses TRBV5-5 and TRBJ1-2; TRBD1 might be the D (5 bases). CDR3 length: 16 residues. CDR1 is SGHKS and CDR2 is YYEKEE in the germline V gene (reference sequence). Between the trimmed V and J ends, which lost 0 bases and 0 bases, there was a span of 12 bases. The CDR3 loop is CASSLDWGPPNYGYTF. For the CDR3, the DNA is TGTGCCAGCAGCTTGGATTGGGGCCCTCCTAACTATGGCTACACCTTC. Using reference TRBV5-5 and TRBJ1-2 for the parts outside the CDR3, the full variable domain is DAGVTQSPTHLIKTRGQQVTLRCSPISGHKSVSWYQQVLGQGPQFIFQYYEKEERGRGNFPDRFSARQFPNYSSELNVNALLLGDSALYLCASSLDWGPPNYGYTFGSGTRLTVV.

The chain has TRBV5-6 and TRBJ1-1; unclear D gene. The germline V gene has CDR1 SGHDT and CDR2 YYEEEE. This CDR3 is 16 amino acids long. Trimming removed 2 bases from V and 0 bases from J, with 14 bases in between. The CDR3 nucleotides are TGTGCCAGCAGCTTCTGGGCTAGCACCTTGAACACTGAAGCTTTCTTT. Its translation: CASSFWASTLNTEAFF.